The clone carrying this T cell receptor (beta chain) was seen at least ten times. The sample is drawn from a study of read filtering for tumor transcriptome and immune sequencing. Sampling of bone marrow took place during active disease in every patient. From about 400 ng of RNA, a library with molecular barcoded alpha/delta and beta/gamma adaptors was made. TCRdb reanalysed the reads using MiXCR and keeps one entry per CDR3 protein. The sample lists tens of thousands of distinct CDR3 sequences; roughly 14% were seen once. This receptor was taken from a donor aged 40 or older with multiple myeloma. Material for sequencing was a population of CD138-negative cells sorted from bone marrow.

The CDR3 coding sequence is TGTGCCAGCAACTTCGCCGGGGGGACTGAAGCTTTCTTT. Its translation is CASNFAGGTEAFF. The V gene is TRBV6-2 or TRBV6-3, the J gene TRBJ1-1; D is possibly TRBD1 (5 bases). This CDR3 has 13 residues. The germline CDR1 and CDR2 sequences are MNHEY and SVGEGT. Trimming stripped 7 bases from V and 5 bases from J, with 14 bases between.